This TCR beta chain was sequenced during a study of blood T cell repertoires in COVID-19. Study-wide context: The study drew acute and convalescent COVID-19 samples from the United States, Italy and Spain. PBMCs, B-cell-depleted T cells, or T cells were the source of the cDNA or gDNA that made up the material.

In the authors' workflow: The assay estimated nucleated cells by amplifying reference gene primers. Clones were read by immunoSEQ multiplex PCR, and TCRdb kept only the in-frame ones, dropping some. From that table come the V and J calls and clone size; the DNA was used to work out D and trimming. The sample has tens of thousands of clones, around 88% seen once. The receptor was isolated from a man aged 70-80 years with active or convalescent COVID-19. Sequencing input: peripheral blood.

The CDR3 sequence: CAWSGGPRSYNEQFF. CDR3 DNA sequence: TGTGCCTGGAGTGGAGGCCCCCGTTCCTACAATGAGCAGTTCTTC. The rearrangement uses TRBV30 and TRBJ2-1, with D uncertain. The CDR3 sequence is 15 residues long. V dropped 1 base and J dropped 1 base, with 11 bases sitting between them. The V gene's germline CDR1 is GTSNPN and CDR2 SVGIG (reference sequence).